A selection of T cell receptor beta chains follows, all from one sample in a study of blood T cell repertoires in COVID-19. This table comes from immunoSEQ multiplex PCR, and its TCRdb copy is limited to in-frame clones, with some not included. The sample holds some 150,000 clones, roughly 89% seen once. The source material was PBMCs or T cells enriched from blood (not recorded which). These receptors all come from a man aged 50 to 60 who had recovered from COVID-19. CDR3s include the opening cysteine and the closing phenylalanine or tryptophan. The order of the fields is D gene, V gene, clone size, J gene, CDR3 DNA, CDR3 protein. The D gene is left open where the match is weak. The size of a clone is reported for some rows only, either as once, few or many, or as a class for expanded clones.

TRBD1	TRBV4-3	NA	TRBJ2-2	TGCGCCAGCAGCCAATCTAAGGGGGCCGGCACCGGGGAGCTGTTTTTT	CASSQSKGAGTGELFF
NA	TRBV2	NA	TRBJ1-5	TGTGCCAGCAGTTACGACAGAGATCAGCCCCAGCATTTT	CASSYDRDQPQHF
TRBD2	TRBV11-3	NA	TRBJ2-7	TGTGCCAGCAGCTCCCCCGGGACTATAAACAAGCAGTACTTC	CASSSPGTINKQYF
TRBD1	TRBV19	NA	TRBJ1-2	TGTGCCAGTAGTATGGGACAGCTAAGGATTGGCTACACCTTC	CASSMGQLRIGYTF
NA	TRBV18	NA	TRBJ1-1	TGTGCCAGCCGTGGGCCTCGCAGTGAAGCTTTCTTT	CASRGPRSEAFF
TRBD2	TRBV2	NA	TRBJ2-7	TGTGCCAGCAGTTTGGGACTAGCGCGGTACGAGCAGTACTTC	CASSLGLARYEQYF
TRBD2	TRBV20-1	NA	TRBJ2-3	TGCAGTGCTAGTACTAGCGGGGGAACAGATACGCAGTATTTT	CSASTSGGTDTQYF
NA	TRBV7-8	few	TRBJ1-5	TGTGCCAGCAGCTTAGAAGGGGTTGGAAATCAGCCCCAGCATTTT	CASSLEGVGNQPQHF
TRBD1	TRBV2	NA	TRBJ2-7	TGTGCCAGCAGCACAGGGGTTAAGGACGAGCAGTACTTC	CASSTGVKDEQYF
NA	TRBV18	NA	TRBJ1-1	TGTGCCAGCTCACCCTTTCCGGGAGGCGCCTCGAACACTGAAGCTTTCTTT	CASSPFPGGASNTEAFF
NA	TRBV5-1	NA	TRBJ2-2	TGCGCCAGCAGCTTGCCGGTAGGGGACACCGGGGAGCTGTTTTTT	CASSLPVGDTGELFF
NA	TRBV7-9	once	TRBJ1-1	TGTGCCAGCAGCCCAGAGGGGGGGCTCTACGCTTTCTTT	CASSPEGGLYAFF
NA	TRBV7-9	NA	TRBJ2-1	TGTGCCAGCAGCCCCGGCGGCAGTTCCAATGAGCAGTTCTTC	CASSPGGSSNEQFF
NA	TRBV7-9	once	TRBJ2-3	TGTGCCAGCAGCCCACAAATAGGGGGTAGCGTCACAGATACGCAGTATTTT	CASSPQIGGSVTDTQYF
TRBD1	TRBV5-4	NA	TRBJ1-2	TGTGCCAGCAGTTCGGGACAGGGGAATGGCTACACCTTC	CASSSGQGNGYTF
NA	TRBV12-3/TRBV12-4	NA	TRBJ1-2	TGTGCCAGCACCGCCTCTCTCGGCTATGGCTACACCTTC	CASTASLGYGYTF
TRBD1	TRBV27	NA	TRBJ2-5	TGTGCCAGCAGCCCACTCGGCAGGGGGACGGAGACCCAGTACTTC	CASSPLGRGTETQYF
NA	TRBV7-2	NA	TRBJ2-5	TGTGCCAGCAGCAGCCATTCCGGGTCTAGAGGCGCCCAGTACTTC	CASSSHSGSRGAQYF
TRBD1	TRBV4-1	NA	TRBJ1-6	TGCGCCAGCAGCACCCCGACAGGGAAGGCCTTTGCCTCCTATAATTCACCCCTCCACTTT	CASSTPTGKAFASYNSPLHF
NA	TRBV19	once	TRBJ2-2	TGTGCCAGTAGTATTCCACCGGACTGGGGTCGGACCGGGGAGCTGTTTTTT	CASSIPPDWGRTGELFF
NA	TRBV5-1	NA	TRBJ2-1	TGCGCCAGCAGCTTGGCCGCGCAGGACAATGAGCAGTTCTTC	CASSLAAQDNEQFF
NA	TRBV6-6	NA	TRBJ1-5	TGTGCCAGCAGTTACTCTAACAGGGATCAGCCCCAGCATTTT	CASSYSNRDQPQHF
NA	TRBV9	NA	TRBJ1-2	TGTGCCAGCAGCGTCATCGCCAGGGGATCTAACTATGGCTACACCTTC	CASSVIARGSNYGYTF
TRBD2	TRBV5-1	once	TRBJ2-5	TGCGCCAGCAGCTTGGCCGGGGACTACGACACCTCCCAGTACTTC	CASSLAGDYDTSQYF
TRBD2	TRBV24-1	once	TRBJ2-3	TGTGCCACCAGGGCTAGCGGGAGGGCTGCAGATACGCAGTATTTT	CATRASGRAADTQYF
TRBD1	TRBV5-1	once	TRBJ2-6	TGCGCCAGCAGCTTGGACACAGGGGCTGGGGCCAACGTCCTGACTTTC	CASSLDTGAGANVLTF
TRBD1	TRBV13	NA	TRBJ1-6	TGTGCCAGCAGCTCTCCTACCGGGACAGGGGATTCACCCCTCCACTTT	CASSSPTGTGDSPLHF
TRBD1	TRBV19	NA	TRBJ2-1	TGTGCCAGTACCCCGTGGGGACAGGTAAACGGTGAGCAGTTCTTC	CASTPWGQVNGEQFF
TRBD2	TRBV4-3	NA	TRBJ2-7	TGCGCCAGCAGCCAAGCCCCCGGACTAGCGGGAGGGACCTACGAGCAGTACTTC	CASSQAPGLAGGTYEQYF
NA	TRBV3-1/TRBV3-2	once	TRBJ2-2	TGTGCCAGCAGCCTTCTGGGGGGGAACACCGGGGAGCTGTTTTTT	CASSLLGGNTGELFF
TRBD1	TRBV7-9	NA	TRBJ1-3	TGTGCCAGCAGCTCAGGGGGCCCTGGAAACACCATATATTTT	CASSSGGPGNTIYF
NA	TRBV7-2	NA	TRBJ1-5	TGTGCCAGCAGCTTTTTGGGGGGGAATCAGCCCCAGCATTTT	CASSFLGGNQPQHF
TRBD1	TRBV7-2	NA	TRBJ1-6	TGTGCCAGCAGCTTAGCGACAGGGGGTATTTCACCCCTCCACTTT	CASSLATGGISPLHF
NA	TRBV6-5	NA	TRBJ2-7	TGTGCCAGCAGTATCTCAGGCCCGACCTACGAGCAGTACTTC	CASSISGPTYEQYF
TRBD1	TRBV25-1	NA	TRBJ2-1	TGTGCCAGCAGTGGGACAGGGGGACCCTACAATGAGCAGTTCTTC	CASSGTGGPYNEQFF
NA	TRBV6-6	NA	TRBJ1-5	TGTGCCAGCAGGGGGGGGGCTGGCAATCAGCCCCAGCATTTT	CASRGGAGNQPQHF
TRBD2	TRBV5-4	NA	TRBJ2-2	TGTGCCAGCAGCCGGGGAGCTAGCGGGGGGACGACGGGACCCGGGGAGCTGTTTTTT	CASSRGASGGTTGPGELFF
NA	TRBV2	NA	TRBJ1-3	TGTGCCAGCAGTGTAATTGCGGCAGGGAAGGGAAACACCATATATTTT	CASSVIAAGKGNTIYF
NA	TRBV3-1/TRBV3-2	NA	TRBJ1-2	TGTGCCAGCAGCCAAGATGTGGACAGCTATGGCTACACCTTC	CASSQDVDSYGYTF
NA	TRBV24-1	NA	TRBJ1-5	TGTGCCACCAGTGATTTCGAGGCTAGGCCCCAGCATTTT	CATSDFEARPQHF
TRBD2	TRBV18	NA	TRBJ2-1	TGTGCCAGCTCGCCCGGCGTAGCGGGAACGAGCTCCTACAATGAGCAGTTCTTC	CASSPGVAGTSSYNEQFF
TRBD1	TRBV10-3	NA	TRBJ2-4	TGTGCCATCAGTGATTTTCGGACAGGGGGTGACATTCAGTACTTC	CAISDFRTGGDIQYF
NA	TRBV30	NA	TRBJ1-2	TGTGCCTGGAGTGTACTGGCAGGGTTTTTGGATGGCTACACCTTC	CAWSVLAGFLDGYTF
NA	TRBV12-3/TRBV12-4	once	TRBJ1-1	TGTGCCAGCAGTTTAGGCTACAGGGAAGCTTTCTTT	CASSLGYREAFF
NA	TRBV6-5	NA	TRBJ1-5	TGTGCCAGCACCAAAATTTCGGGGGGGAATCAGCCCCAGCATTTT	CASTKISGGNQPQHF
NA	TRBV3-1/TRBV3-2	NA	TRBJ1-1	TGTGCCAGCAGCCATCGAGACACTGAAGCTTTCTTT	CASSHRDTEAFF
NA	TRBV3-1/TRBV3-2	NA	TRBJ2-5	TGTGCCAGCAGCCCGTCCTCAGTGGCCCAGTACTTC	CASSPSSVAQYF
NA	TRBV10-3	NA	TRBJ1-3	TGTGCCATCAGTGACGGGGAGACAACTGGAAACACCATATATTTT	CAISDGETTGNTIYF
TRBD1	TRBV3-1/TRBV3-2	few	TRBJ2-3	TGTGCCAGCAGCCTAAGACAGGGTTTAGATACGCAGTATTTT	CASSLRQGLDTQYF
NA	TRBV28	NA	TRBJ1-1	TGTGCCAGCATCACGGAGCGGGACACTGAAGCTTTCTTT	CASITERDTEAFF
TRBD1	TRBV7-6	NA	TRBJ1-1	TGTGCCAGCAGCTTACGACAGGGGAGTAATGAAGCTTTCTTT	CASSLRQGSNEAFF
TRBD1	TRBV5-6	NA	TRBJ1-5	TGTGCCAGCAGCACTGGACAGGGCATACGTGGCAATCAGCCCCAGCATTTT	CASSTGQGIRGNQPQHF
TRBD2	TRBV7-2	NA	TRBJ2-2	TGTGCCAGCAGCGTAACCGGGACTAGAGCCGGGGAGCTGTTTTTT	CASSVTGTRAGELFF
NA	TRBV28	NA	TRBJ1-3	TGTGCCAGCAGTTTACCGACAGTTTACTCTGGAAACACCATATATTTT	CASSLPTVYSGNTIYF
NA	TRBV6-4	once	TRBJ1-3	TGTGCCAGCAGCGGGGCAAGCGGGGACACCATATATTTT	CASSGASGDTIYF
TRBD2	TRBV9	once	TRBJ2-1	TGTGCCAGCAGCGTAGCCGGGACTAGCGGATACAATGAGCAGTTCTTC	CASSVAGTSGYNEQFF
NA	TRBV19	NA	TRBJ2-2	TGTGCCAGTAGTATGCGCCAGGGGCTAGGGTCCGGGGAGCTGTTTTTT	CASSMRQGLGSGELFF
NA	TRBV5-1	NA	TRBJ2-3	TGCGCCAGCAGCAACCGGGGGAGTGGTACAGATACGCAGTATTTT	CASSNRGSGTDTQYF
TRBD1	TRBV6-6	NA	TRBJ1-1	TGTGCCAGCAGTCCGACAGGGAGGCAGAACACTGAAGCTTTCTTT	CASSPTGRQNTEAFF
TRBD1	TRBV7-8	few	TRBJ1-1	TGTGCCAGCAGCCAGACGGGACAGGGAACATACAAAGCTTTCTTT	CASSQTGQGTYKAFF